This T cell receptor (beta chain) stems from a study of blood T cells in healthy people across ages. Turning to this clonotype: Its target is not known.

CDR1 and CDR2 from the germline V gene are MNHNS and SASEGT. J lost 5 bases, V lost 7 bases, and 11 bases had no gene match. The CDR3 contains 17 residues. A sample-barcoded 5' primer and a J-beta primer mix were used in a second PCR of roughly 7 to 11 cycles. Each CDR3 protein is one row after TCRdb ran MiXCR on the 5' RACE reads. The sample has approximately 600,000 distinct CDR3 sequences; 45% to 65% are singletons. The study, taken as a whole, reports: What prevented conclusive comparison of naive and antigen-experienced cells was that PBMCs were unsorted.

The sequenced sample was blood. The chain is built from TRBV6-1 and TRBJ2-1; TRBD2 matches 13 bases. This sequence was found in a man between 60 and 75 years old in good health. In DNA, the CDR3 is TGTGCCAGCAACCGCTTGTCCGGGACTAGCGGGGACAATGAGCAGTTCTTC. It translates to CASNRLSGTSGDNEQFF.